This is a list of T cell receptor beta chains from one sample in a study of blood T cell repertoires in COVID-19. Repertoires were generated with immunoSEQ multiplex PCR, while TCRdb's copy carries only in-frame clones and drops some. The sample yields around 130,000 clones, over 65% seen once. The material sequenced was peripheral blood. These receptor sequences come from a man in his 60s with acute or convalescent COVID-19. Each CDR3 is given with its conserved first and last residue. A D gene is named only where the DNA matches it firmly.

>TRBV27|-
CASSAGGNGYGYTF
>TRBV11-2|-
CASSLVGGTDTQYF
>TRBV2|-
CASSENLAGFTTTNEKLFF
>TRBV6-5|TRBD2
CASSYASGRPHVEQYF
>TRBV5-1|-
CASSEGSVNYGYTF
>TRBV28|TRBD2
CASRATGTNSYEQYF
>TRBV6-6|TRBD1
CASSPLSRDSSGNTIYF
>TRBV19|TRBD1
CASSAQGARAGGTDTQYF
>TRBV18|-
CASTTDLSQPQHF
>TRBV6-2/TRBV6-3|-
CASSPLAGFSYEQYF
>TRBV11-3|TRBD1
CASSQGAKYNEQFF
>TRBV10-3|-
CAISPDSAPYNEQFF
>TRBV10-3|TRBD1
CAISGTGSGYTF
>TRBV7-2|TRBD1
CASSPNWGQRNEQFF
>TRBV3-1/TRBV3-2|-
CASSQTLGAGNTIYF
>TRBV11-2|-
CASSLFSQGPSTGELFF
>TRBV6-1|TRBD1
CASSEATGASGEQYF
>TRBV11-2|TRBD2
CASSPTSGLSYNEQFF
>TRBV10-3|TRBD2
CAITAGAGEGEQYF
>TRBV6-5|TRBD1
CASSRWTGMNTEAFF
>TRBV4-3|TRBD2
CASSPGGETSGTYNEQFF
>TRBV6-5|TRBD1
CASSLGGVLQNTEAFF
>TRBV6-6|-
CASSLGRLQETQYF
>TRBV4-1|-
CASSQVQATTEAFF
>TRBV7-2|-
CASKSQQGFTGNTIYF
>TRBV25-1|TRBD2
CASSESLAEQFF
>TRBV21-1|-
CAGPVGTGSTEAFF
>TRBV6-6|-
CASSSSAQWEQYF
>TRBV30|TRBD2
CAWSPGLAGADTQYF
>TRBV21-1|-
CASSKKERDEQFF
>TRBV6-5|-
CASGRSGANVLTF